Shown below are 18 T cell receptor beta chains from a single sample sequenced in a study of control samples from healthy donors and cancer patients. The assay was immunoSEQ multiplex PCR, and TCRdb's table has in-frame clones only and misses some. The sample lists about 12,000 clones; 85% to 95% were seen once. The specimen was PBMCs. The receptors derive from a man older than 75 with lung cancer.

Here the CDR3 DNA reads TGTGCCAGCACCCCCGGGACAGCGAACACTGAAGCTTTCTTT. This codes for CASTPGTANTEAFF. This chain links TRBV6-5 with TRBJ1-1, with 7 positions matching TRBD1. The germline V gene has CDR1 MNHEY and CDR2 SVGAGI. The J segment lost 1 base and the V segment lost 7 bases, leaving 6 bases of the junction unmatched. This CDR3 comprises 14 residues.

This rearrangement joins TRBV19 to TRBJ1-2, with D possibly TRBD1 on 6 matching bases. This CDR3 spans 12 amino acids. The germline CDR1 and CDR2 sequences are LNHDA and SQIVND (reference sequence). Trimming pared 8 bases from V and 3 bases from J, leaving 10 bases between. Here the CDR3 reads CASQDRYYGYTF. As DNA, the CDR3 is TGTGCCAGTCAGGACAGATACTATGGCTACACCTTC.

The rearrangement uses TRBV28 and TRBJ1-4; no definite D call. There are 14 residues in the CDR3. The V gene lost 10 bases and the J gene lost 4 bases, with 16 bases spanning the gap. Germline lookup yields CDR1 MDHEN and CDR2 SYDVKM. CDR3 protein: CATSGKKLNEKLFF. The CDR3 DNA sequence: TGTGCCACCTCCGGGAAGAAGCTTAATGAAAAACTGTTTTTT.

In its sample, this clone was seen once. The chain combines TRBV4-2 with TRBJ2-7; TRBD1 or TRBD2 may be the D gene (5 bases each). The ends were cut back, 1 base at V and 6 bases at J, with 16 bases in the middle. There are 15 residues in the CDR3. Germline CDR1 is LGHNA and CDR2 is YNFKEQ. The CDR3 nucleotides are TGTGCCAGCAGCCAAGCCACCGGGACGCTTCTCGAGCAGTACTTC. This sequence encodes CASSQATGTLLEQYF.

Written as DNA, the CDR3 is TGTGCCAGCAGTGAAAGGGGGCTTGGAAACACCATATATTTT. Protein: CASSERGLGNTIYF. This sequence joins TRBV6-1 and TRBJ1-3, with 7 bases identical to TRBD1. The germline gives CDR1 MNHNS, CDR2 SASEGT. The ends lost 2 bases at V and 3 bases at J; junction bases unmatched: 1. The CDR3 totals 14 residues.

The J gene is TRBJ1-5, the V gene TRBV2; TRBD1 matches at 9 bases. Germline V gives CDR1 SNHLY, CDR2 FYNNEI. The CDR3 has 15 residues. The V segment lost 6 bases and the J segment 4 bases; nucleotides outside the gene matches: 7. Here the CDR3 DNA reads TGTGCCAGCAGCTCCGAACAGGGGGCTAATCAGCCCCAGCATTTT. Translation gives CASSSEQGANQPQHF.

V and J are TRBV18 and TRBJ2-1; 7 nucleotides line up with TRBD2. The germline gives CDR1 KGHSH, CDR2 LQKENI. The CDR3 is 18 amino acids. The V segment lost 5 bases and the J segment 0 bases; nucleotides outside the gene matches: 13. CDR3 region: CASSLLREGPSSYNEQFF. As DNA, the CDR3 is TGTGCCAGCTCATTACTTAGGGAGGGCCCAAGCTCCTACAATGAGCAGTTCTTC.

The V and J genes are TRBV21-1 and TRBJ2-7; the DNA was not compared with TRBD2, the D call given in the table. TRBV21-1 is annotated as a pseudogene. The CDR3 has 14 amino acids. The CDR3 DNA reads TGTGCCAGCAGCCGAGGCGCAGACCCCTACGAGCAGTACGTC. Translating it yields CASSRGADPYEQYV.

This clone was detected only once. This sequence joins TRBV28 and TRBJ1-2, with 7 bases lining up with TRBD1. J lost 9 bases, V lost 5 bases, and 15 bases had no gene match. This CDR3 spans 15 amino acids. Per germline, CDR1 MDHEN and CDR2 SYDVKM. The CDR3, as DNA: TGTGCCAGCAGTGAGGGGGCCCACGAACTTTGGAGCTACACCTTC. Protein sequence: CASSEGAHELWSYTF.

The chain carries TRBV5-1 and TRBJ2-2; D not certain. Germline-derived CDR1 and CDR2 are SGHRS and YFSETQ. There are 13 residues in the CDR3. V was cut by 1 base and J by 7 bases, with 8 bases left in between. The chain's CDR3 is CASSLNDDGELFF. In DNA, the CDR3 is TGCGCCAGCAGCTTGAACGATGACGGGGAGCTGTTTTTT.

The chain has TRBV5-4 and TRBJ2-3; TRBD2 aligns across 8 bases. This CDR3 has 16 amino acids. Germline assignment: CDR1 SGHNT and CDR2 YYREEE (reference sequence). Germline trimming cut 2 bases from V and 2 bases from J; bases unmatched to any gene: 7. CDR3 sequence (DNA): TGTGCCAGCAGCTTAGGAAGCGGGGGCTTCACAGATACGCAGTATTTT. It translates to CASSLGSGGFTDTQYF.

The V call is TRBV10-2, the J call TRBJ1-2; unclear D gene. This CDR3 contains 15 residues. Germline V CDR1 and CDR2: WSHSY, SAAADI. Between the trimmed V and J ends, which lost 0 bases and 4 bases, there was a span of 12 bases. The CDR3 here is CASSESVVLGYGYTF. For the CDR3, the DNA is TGCGCCAGCAGTGAGTCTGTGGTATTGGGCTATGGCTACACCTTC.

To note about this clone: Mismatch with germline at one junction end may stem from a read error. The chain joins TRBV19 to TRBJ2-1, with a possible D match to TRBD2 (7 bases). Germline assignment: CDR1 LNHDA and CDR2 SQIVND (reference sequence). CDR3 length: 16 residues. The CDR3: CAGSKVRAGTRNEQFF. The CDR3 region has the DNA TGTGCCGGTAGTAAGGTGAGAGCGGGGACACGCAATGAGCAGTTCTTC.

This chain joins TRBV5-1 and TRBJ2-5; maybe TRBD1 (5 bases). Germline lookup yields CDR1 SGHRS and CDR2 YFSETQ. Trimming removed 2 bases from V and 1 base from J, with 9 bases in between. The CDR3 is 14 residues long. Written as DNA, the CDR3 is TGCGCCAGCAGCTTCCAGGGCGGCCAAGAGACCCAGTACTTC. This encodes CASSFQGGQETQYF. The whole variable domain, filled in from reference TRBV5-1 and TRBJ2-5, reads KAGVTQTPRYLIKTRGQQVTLSCSPISGHRSVSWYQQTPGQGLQFLFEYFSETQRNKGNFPGRFSGRQFSNSRSEMNVSTLELGDSALYLCASSFQGGQETQYFGPGTRLLVL.

The V and J genes are TRBV19 and TRBJ2-2, with 10 bases identical to TRBD2. The CDR3 covers 14 residues. V dropped 6 bases and J dropped 6; count of bases not matched to a gene: 4. Germline V gene lookup returns CDR1 LNHDA and CDR2 SQIVND (reference sequence). CDR3 DNA: TGTGCCAGTAGAGACCTAGCGGGGGCCGGGGAGCTGTTTTTT. Its protein is CASRDLAGAGELFF. The full variable domain, with the rest looked up from reference TRBV19 and TRBJ2-2, is DGGITQSPKYLFRKEGQNVTLSCEQNLNHDAMYWYRQDPGQGLRLIYYSQIVNDFQKGDIAEGYSVSREKKESFPLTVTSAQKNPTAFYLCASRDLAGAGELFFGEGSRLTVL.

This sequence joins TRBV25-1 and TRBJ1-5, with D perhaps TRBD1 (5 bases). Germline V gene data show CDR1 as MGHDK and CDR2 as SYGVNS. With 3 bases removed from V and 5 bases from J, the gap between germline ends came to 11 bases. The CDR3 is made up of 14 amino acids. CDR3 bases: TGTGCCAGCAGTGACACAGGTTTTTATCAGCCCCAGCATTTT. Translated, it gives CASSDTGFYQPQHF.

The rearrangement joins TRBV27 to TRBJ1-5; D is undetermined. Germline CDR1 is MNHEY and CDR2 is SMNVEV (reference sequence). Trimming left V 4 bases short and J 0 bases short, with 13 bases between. The CDR3 consists of 16 residues. The CDR3 DNA reads TGTGCCAGCAGTTCCACCCTGCACCCTAGCAATCAGCCCCAGCATTTT. Its protein is CASSSTLHPSNQPQHF.

This chain uses TRBV6-6 with TRBJ1-5, with D maybe TRBD1 (5 bases). This CDR3 spans 15 amino acids. The germline gives CDR1 MNHNY, CDR2 SVGAGI (reference sequence). The V end was cut by 5 bases, the J end by 3 bases, with 14 bases between. CDR3 sequence (DNA): TGTGCCAGCAGTCCCTCGGACACACTCAATCAGCCCCAGCATTTT. Amino acid sequence: CASSPSDTLNQPQHF.